One and the same sample provided the 8 T cell receptor beta chains below, sequenced in a study of shared clonotypes between healthy human individuals. Naive CD8 cells, CD45RO-negative and positively selected for CCR7, excluded terminally differentiated effector memory CD45RA+ cells. Here immunoSEQ multiplex PCR was the method, and the copy in TCRdb shows in-frame clones only, minus some. The sample has about 2 million clones; roughly 94% are singletons. The specimen sequenced was naive CD8+ T cells sorted from blood. The receptors stem from a man between 18 and 29 years old in good health.

The rearrangement links TRBV6-5 to TRBJ2-3, with unresolved D. The V end was cut by 0 bases, the J end by 4 bases, with 11 bases between. Germline CDR1 is MNHEY and CDR2 is SVGAGI. The CDR3 contains 15 residues. The CDR3 DNA follows: TGTGCCAGCAGTTACTCCAGGCAGCCTCCAGATACGCAGTATTTT. It encodes CASSYSRQPPDTQYF.

This chain connects TRBV10-3 to TRBJ1-1, with 8 nucleotides matching TRBD1. Germline V gene sequence: CDR1 ENHRY, CDR2 SYGVKD. The CDR3 is 15 amino acids. Unmatched junction bases numbered 6, after V lost 2 bases and J lost 4 bases. The CDR3 bases are TGTGCCATCAGTGAGGACAGGGGCTTGGTCACTGAAGCTTTCTTT. Amino acids: CAISEDRGLVTEAFF.

V gene TRBV6-5 combines with J gene TRBJ2-1; D is uncertain. Per germline, CDR1 MNHEY and CDR2 SVGAGI. The CDR3 loop spans 13 amino acids. The germline V and J ends were trimmed by 3 bases and 8 bases, with 11 bases remaining between them. This chain's CDR3 is CASSYYGPDEQFF. The CDR3 DNA sequence: TGTGCCAGCAGTTATTACGGACCCGATGAGCAGTTCTTC.

V usage is TRBV4-3 and J usage is TRBJ2-3, with 8 bases identical to TRBD2. The CDR3 runs 17 residues. The V segment lost 0 bases and the J segment 4 bases; nucleotides outside the gene matches: 9. The germline V gene has CDR1 LGHNA and CDR2 YSLEER. This chain's CDR3 is CASSQDPAGEIADTQYF. CDR3 DNA: TGCGCCAGCAGCCAAGATCCAGCGGGAGAAATCGCAGATACGCAGTATTTT.

The chain joins TRBV13 to TRBJ2-1; 9 bases map to TRBD1. The CDR3 extends over 15 amino acids. V trimming: 5 bases; J trimming: 2 bases; junction bases outside the gene matches: 4. The germline V gene encodes CDR1 PRHDT and CDR2 FYEKMQ (reference sequence). CDR3: CASSPGQGPYNEQFF. The CDR3 nucleotides are TGTGCCAGCAGCCCTGGACAGGGGCCCTACAATGAGCAGTTCTTC.

This clone was counted once. The gene calls are TRBV27 and TRBJ2-7, with D perhaps matching TRBD1 or TRBD2 (5 bases each). Germline CDR1 is MNHEY and CDR2 is SMNVEV (reference sequence). Trimming stripped 2 bases from V and 5 bases from J, with 13 bases between. This CDR3 is 14 amino acids long. The CDR3 spells CASSLRGELHEQYF. The CDR3 DNA reads TGTGCCAGCAGTTTAAGGGGAGAGCTCCACGAGCAGTACTTC.

This clone was detected a few times. V and J are TRBV30 and TRBJ2-7; possible D gene TRBD1, 6 bases. CDR1 and CDR2 (germline): GTSNPN, SVGIG (reference sequence). The CDR3 runs 15 residues. Trimming pared 2 bases from V and 0 bases from J, leaving 14 bases between. In DNA form, the CDR3 reads TGTGCCTGGAGTAAGGTCAGGGGAAACTCCTACGAGCAGTACTTC. Its translation is CAWSKVRGNSYEQYF. The full variable domain, completed using reference TRBV30 and TRBJ2-7, is SQTIHQWPATLVQPVGSPLSLECTVEGTSNPNLYWYRQAAGRGLQLLFYSVGIGQISSEVPQNLSASRPQDRQFILSSKKLLLSDSGFYLCAWSKVRGNSYEQYFGPGTRLTVT.

This sequence joins TRBV14 and TRBJ2-4, with D possibly being TRBD1 (5 bases). Germline CDR1 and CDR2: SGHDN and FVKESK. The ends were cut back, 11 bases at V and 8 bases at J, with 19 bases in the middle. CDR3 length: 13 residues. The CDR3 DNA follows: TGTGCCCTCAAGGTCGGCAGGGTGGACATTCAGTACTTC. Translated, it gives CALKVGRVDIQYF.